A selection of T cell receptor beta chains follows, all from one sample in a study of CD8+CD57+ T cells in acquired aplastic anemia. TCRdb re-analysed the reads in MiXCR, keeping a single row per CDR3 protein. The profile shows approximately 270,000 distinct CDR3 sequences, approximately 55% of them singletons. Sequencing was carried out using sorted CD4+, CD8+, or CD8+CD57+ T cells (not recorded which) from PBMCs. The receptors stem from a human donor with severe aplastic anemia or a healthy control (not recorded which). CDR3s include the opening cysteine and the closing phenylalanine or tryptophan. The D gene is left open where the match is weak. Clone size is stated in some rows and not others, as once, few, many or a class when expanded.

TRBV11-3	TRBJ2-3	NA	NA	TGTGCCAGCGCTCGGGAGAGCACAGATACGCAGTATTTT	CASARESTDTQYF
TRBV20-1	TRBJ2-2	NA	NA	TGCAGTGCTGGCCAAGGGGGTAGGAACACCGGGGAGCTGTTTTTT	CSAGQGGRNTGELFF
TRBV6-2/TRBV6-3	TRBJ1-5	TRBD1	few	TGTGCCAGCAGTACTCCCTACAGGGGAGAGGGTCAGCCCCAGCATTTT	CASSTPYRGEGQPQHF
TRBV20-1	TRBJ1-1	NA	many	TGCAGTGCTCCTTGGGGAGCCGTCCGGATGTTGAACACTGAAGCTTTCTTT	CSAPWGAVRMLNTEAFF
TRBV15	TRBJ2-2	TRBD2	once	TGTGCCACCAGCAGACCTGCGGGGGGCCACACCGGGGAGCTGTTTTTT	CATSRPAGGHTGELFF
TRBV25-1	TRBJ1-6	NA	NA	TGTGCCAGCAGTGAGGTTGGGGCTGTGAATTCACCCCTCCACTTT	CASSEVGAVNSPLHF
TRBV15	TRBJ2-1	TRBD2	NA	TGTGCCACCAGCAGCGCTTTCGCGGGGGGATACAATGAGCAGTTCTTC	CATSSAFAGGYNEQFF
TRBV6-5	TRBJ2-7	NA	NA	TGTGCCAGCAGTATCGGGACGACCTACGAGCAGTACTTC	CASSIGTTYEQYF
TRBV19	TRBJ1-3	NA	NA	TGTGCCAGTAGTAACAGTGTTGCTGGAAACACCATATATTTT	CASSNSVAGNTIYF
TRBV3-1	TRBJ2-2	NA	many	TGTGCCAGCAGCCAAGATATCGCAGGGCGGCACGGGGAGCTGTTTTTT	CASSQDIAGRHGELFF
TRBV7-3	TRBJ2-1	NA	NA	TGTGCCAGCAGCCCTTCCCTCCCATACAATGAGCAGTTCTTC	CASSPSLPYNEQFF
TRBV15	TRBJ2-1	NA	NA	TGTGCCACCAGCCGACCACTAGTCCAGGACAATGAGCAGTTCTTC	CATSRPLVQDNEQFF
TRBV29-1	TRBJ1-4	NA	few	TGCAGCGTCCTTGACACGGAGGAAAAACTGTTTTTT	CSVLDTEEKLFF
TRBV27	TRBJ2-5	NA	many	TGTGCCAGCAGCCCCAACTTGTTGACCCAGTACTTC	CASSPNLLTQYF
TRBV20-1	TRBJ2-3	TRBD2	NA	TGCAGTGCTTCTTTAGCGGGGGGGAGGGGAGATACGCAGTGTTTT	CSASLAGGRGDTQCF
TRBV20-1	TRBJ2-7	NA	few	TGCAGTGCTAGGCCCCCAGATGAGGAGCTTGAGCAGTACTTC	CSARPPDEELEQYF
TRBV11-2	TRBJ2-7	TRBD2	NA	TGTGCCAGCAGCTTAGTGGCGGGAGGGGGACTTTACGAGCAGTACTTC	CASSLVAGGGLYEQYF
TRBV11-2	TRBJ2-5	TRBD2	many	TGTGCCAGCAGCTTAGGGTCCATTAGCGGGGGGGCCAAAGAGACCCAGTACTTC	CASSLGSISGGAKETQYF
TRBV19	TRBJ1-6	NA	NA	TGTGCCAGTAACGCCGGACCGTACTATAGTTCACCCTTCCACTTT	CASNAGPYYSSPFHF
TRBV5-1	TRBJ2-7	NA	many	TGCGCCAGCGCTCGGGGGCAGGCCTACGAGCAGTACTTC	CASARGQAYEQYF
TRBV9	TRBJ2-7	NA	few	TGTGCCAGCAGCGTGGGGTCTAATGAGCAGTACTTC	CASSVGSNEQYF
TRBV9	TRBJ2-3	TRBD2	many	TGTGCCAGCAGCGCGGGGGGGGATACGCAGTATTTT	CASSAGGDTQYF
TRBV10-3	TRBJ1-5	NA	NA	TGTGCCATCAGTGCCGTCGACAGGACGAGCAATCAGCCCCAGCATTTT	CAISAVDRTSNQPQHF
TRBV20-1	TRBJ2-1	NA	few	TGCAGTGCGGGTAACAATGAGCAGTTCTTC	CSAGNNEQFF
TRBV6-5	TRBJ2-3	TRBD1	once	TGTGCCAGCAGCCCTGGGACAGACGGCACAGATACGCAGTATTTT	CASSPGTDGTDTQYF
TRBV24-1	TRBJ2-3	TRBD2	NA	TGTGCCAGCAGTCGACCGGGACTAGCGGGGGGATACCCTAGCACAGATACGCAGTATTTT	CASSRPGLAGGYPSTDTQYF
TRBV2	TRBJ1-6	NA	NA	TGTGCCAGCAGTGAAAAGGGGGTTTACAATTCACCCCTCCACTTT	CASSEKGVYNSPLHF
TRBV7-7	TRBJ1-4	NA	NA	TGTGCCAGCAGGACCACAGGCACTAATGAAAAACTGTTTTTT	CASRTTGTNEKLFF
TRBV19	TRBJ1-6	NA	NA	TGTGCCAGTAGTATTCTCGGGTCGGGGGATAATTCACCCCTCCACTTT	CASSILGSGDNSPLHF
TRBV7-9	TRBJ1-1	NA	NA	TGTGCCAGCAGCTGGAGGAACACTGAAGCTTTCTTT	CASSWRNTEAFF
TRBV2	TRBJ1-2	NA	few	TGTGCCAGCAGTTCAAGCCCCTATGGCTACACCTTC	CASSSSPYGYTF
TRBV19	TRBJ2-7	NA	few	TGTGCCAGTAGTATTGGTCCAGACCGCTACGAGCAGTACTTC	CASSIGPDRYEQYF
TRBV6-7	TRBJ1-2	NA	many	TGTGCCAGCAGTTATAACGGCTACACCTTC	CASSYNGYTF
TRBV9	TRBJ1-2	NA	NA	TGTGCCAGCAGCGGAACAGGAGTTGGCTACACCTTC	CASSGTGVGYTF
TRBV7-2	TRBJ1-4	NA	NA	TGTGCCAGCAGCTCCTATGACCTTGCAACTAATGAAAAACTGTTTTTT	CASSSYDLATNEKLFF
TRBV2	TRBJ1-5	NA	NA	TGTGCCAGCAGTGACCCCGGGGTGGGACAGCCCCAGCATTTT	CASSDPGVGQPQHF
TRBV20-1	TRBJ2-7	TRBD1	NA	TGCAGTGCTCTGACAGGGACGTCCTACGAGCAGTACTTC	CSALTGTSYEQYF
TRBV7-9	TRBJ2-5	NA	NA	TGTGCCAGCAACAGAGGCGCTAGCATAGTCCAAGAGACCCAGTACTTC	CASNRGASIVQETQYF
TRBV7-2	TRBJ2-7	NA	few	TGTGCCAGCAGGGAAACAGGGTTTAATGAGCAGTACTTC	CASRETGFNEQYF
TRBV2	TRBJ1-6	TRBD1	NA	TGTGCCAGCACCCGAACAGGGGCCCTCGCACCCCTCCACTTT	CASTRTGALAPLHF
TRBV19	TRBJ2-7	NA	many	TGTGCCAGTAGTATCCCCGGGGCCCTCTACGAGCAGTACTTC	CASSIPGALYEQYF
TRBV7-2	TRBJ2-7	NA	NA	TGTGCCAGCAGCTTGGTTCCGGGAGACAGGGACCACGAGCAGTACTTC	CASSLVPGDRDHEQYF
TRBV11-1	TRBJ2-5	NA	many	TGTGCCAGCAGCTTAAAGGAAAGGGGGGACGGGGAGACCCAGTACTTC	CASSLKERGDGETQYF
TRBV7-9	TRBJ2-7	NA	NA	TGTGCCAGCAGCTCGCCGGTGCATTACGAGCAGTACTTC	CASSSPVHYEQYF
TRBV19	TRBJ1-2	NA	NA	TGTGCCAGTACGCACGGACAATCAGGCGGCTACACCTTC	CASTHGQSGGYTF
TRBV7-9	TRBJ2-1	NA	NA	TGTGCCAGCAGCGCAAGCAGGGGCCCCTACAACGAGCAGTTCTTC	CASSASRGPYNEQFF
TRBV10-1	TRBJ2-7	TRBD2	NA	TGCGCCAGCAGTGGGCTAGCGGGGGATGAGCAGTACTTC	CASSGLAGDEQYF
TRBV5-1	TRBJ2-3	NA	NA	TGCGCCAGCAGCTTAAATAGCGACTTACCGACAGATACGCAGTATTTT	CASSLNSDLPTDTQYF
TRBV12-3/TRBV12-4	TRBJ2-4	NA	NA	TGTGCCAGCAGTTTGGGGGGTGCCAAAAACATTCAGTACTTC	CASSLGGAKNIQYF
TRBV7-6	TRBJ2-3	NA	NA	TGTGCCAGCAGCCAGGGCGGGGATACGCAGTATTTT	CASSQGGDTQYF
TRBV28	TRBJ2-1	NA	many	TGTGCCAGCAGTGGGGGTGTGGCCGGTGAGCAGTTCTTC	CASSGGVAGEQFF
TRBV5-1	TRBJ2-3	NA	NA	TGTGGCAGCAGCTTGACAGTCACAGATACGCAGTATTTT	CGSSLTVTDTQYF
TRBV20-1	TRBJ2-1	TRBD2	NA	TGCAGTGCTAGAGATTGGACTAGCGGGGATTTCGATGAGCAGTTCTTC	CSARDWTSGDFDEQFF
TRBV7-6	TRBJ2-5	NA	once	TGTGCCAGCAGCTCCCAGGTTTTACAAGAGACCCAGTACTTC	CASSSQVLQETQYF
TRBV25-1	TRBJ2-7	TRBD1	many	TGTGCCAGCAGTGGCGACAGGGGACACTACGAGCAGTACTTC	CASSGDRGHYEQYF
TRBV7-2	TRBJ2-3	NA	many	TGTGCCAGCAGCGGTAGGGGGGGCCTTCTCACAGATACGCAGTATTTT	CASSGRGGLLTDTQYF
TRBV19	TRBJ1-2	TRBD1	NA	TGTGCCAGTAGTCAGGGGGCGGTTAACTATGGCTACACCTTC	CASSQGAVNYGYTF